The 22 T cell receptor beta chains given below trace back to one sample, sequenced in a study of blood T cell repertoires in COVID-19. Generated by immunoSEQ multiplex PCR, the TCRdb table keeps only in-frame clones and is missing some. This table has under 550,000 clones, approximately 90% appearing once. The sample comprised peripheral blood. Receptors were obtained from a young man with COVID-19, enrolled during active disease.

This clone was seen just once. This chain links TRBV25-1 with TRBJ1-1, with TRBD1 matching 8 bases. V shed 3 bases and J 2 bases; nucleotides not matched to a gene: 5. Germline-derived CDR1 and CDR2 are MGHDK and SYGVNS. This CDR3 spans 15 amino acids. The CDR3 loop is CASSDPGQGNTEAFF. The CDR3 DNA reads TGTGCCAGCAGTGACCCCGGACAGGGTAACACTGAAGCTTTCTTT.

V usage is TRBV24-1 and J usage is TRBJ2-2, with 9 bases aligning to TRBD1. Per germline, CDR1 KGHDR and CDR2 SFDVKD. With 4 bases clipped from V and 3 bases from J, the junction kept 5 bases outside the gene matches. This CDR3 is 16 amino acids long. CDR3 protein: CATSESGTGYTGELFF. The CDR3, as DNA: TGTGCCACCAGTGAATCCGGGACAGGGTACACCGGGGAGCTGTTTTTT.

The chain carries TRBV4-1 and TRBJ2-7, with D perhaps matching TRBD2 (6 bases). Per germline, CDR1 MGHRA and CDR2 YSYEKL. With 1 base removed from V and 5 bases from J, the gap between germline ends came to 18 bases. This CDR3 has 16 amino acids. CDR3 bases: TGCGCCAGCAGCCAAGGCAGACTAGGCTCAAACGACGAGCAGTACTTC. Residues: CASSQGRLGSNDEQYF.

The chain combines TRBV5-6 with TRBJ2-3; D remains unclear. CDR1 is SGHDT, CDR2 YYEEEE, per germline. Between the trimmed V and J ends, which lost 3 bases and 2 bases, there was a span of 7 bases. The CDR3 covers 13 residues. The CDR3 loop reads CASSSRPTDTQYF. CDR3 in DNA: TGTGCCAGCAGCTCTAGGCCCACAGATACGCAGTATTTT.

V gene TRBV7-3 combines with J gene TRBJ2-1; 14 bases are shared with TRBD2. Germline CDR1 and CDR2: SGHTA and FQGTGA. The V and J ends lost 5 bases and 10 bases, in that order; junction bases with no gene match: 7. The CDR3 has 15 residues. The CDR3 nucleotides read TGTGCCAGCAGCGTCGCAGGACTAGCGGGAGGAGAGCAGTTCTTC. Its protein product is CASSVAGLAGGEQFF.

J is TRBJ2-3 and V is TRBV5-1, with D perhaps matching TRBD1 (6 bases). CDR1 is SGHRS, CDR2 YFSETQ, per germline. V lost 1 base and J 1 base, leaving 13 bases between the germline ends. CDR3 length: 16 residues. This chain's CDR3 is CASSLRGRQGTDTQYF. The CDR3 bases are TGCGCCAGCAGCTTGAGGGGAAGACAGGGCACAGATACGCAGTATTTT. Complete variable domain (other parts from reference TRBV5-1 and TRBJ2-3): KAGVTQTPRYLIKTRGQQVTLSCSPISGHRSVSWYQQTPGQGLQFLFEYFSETQRNKGNFPGRFSGRQFSNSRSEMNVSTLELGDSALYLCASSLRGRQGTDTQYFGPGTRLTVL.

The V call is TRBV3-1 (or the pseudogene TRBV3-2), the J call TRBJ2-7; the D gene is possibly TRBD2 (5 bases). The length of the CDR3 is 13 residues. Trimming pared 0 bases from V and 4 bases from J, leaving 7 bases between. Per the germline V gene, CDR1 is LGHDT and CDR2 is YNNKEL (reference sequence). CDR3 in amino acids: CASSQDPGYEQYF. CDR3 bases: TGTGCCAGCAGCCAAGATCCGGGATACGAGCAGTACTTC.

The J gene is TRBJ2-5, the V gene TRBV2; possible D gene TRBD2, 6 bases. Germline values: CDR1 SNHLY, CDR2 FYNNEI. Trimming left V 4 bases short and J 1 base short, with 13 bases between. The CDR3 consists of 15 residues. CDR3: CASSGVLASQETQYF. In DNA, the CDR3 is TGTGCCAGCAGTGGGGTGCTAGCGAGCCAAGAGACCCAGTACTTC.

V usage is TRBV3-1 (or the pseudogene TRBV3-2) and J usage is TRBJ1-1, with 8 bases that match TRBD1. Germline CDR1 LGHDT, CDR2 YNNKEL (reference sequence). The junction had 12 bases not matched to a gene; V was cut back by 4 bases and J by 11 bases. The CDR3 consists of 14 residues. The DNA of the CDR3 is TGTGCCAGCAGCCTCTCGACAGGGGTAGGGTTCGCTTTCTTT. Protein product: CASSLSTGVGFAFF.

The J gene is TRBJ1-2, the V gene TRBV6-6; D gene ambiguous. The V gene lost 4 bases and the J gene lost 0 bases, with 15 bases spanning the gap. This CDR3 contains 16 residues. The V gene's germline CDR1 is MNHNY and CDR2 SVGAGI (reference sequence). The CDR3 bases are TGTGCCAGCAGTTCTCATTCGACACAGCCTAACTATGGCTACACCTTC. Translated, it gives CASSSHSTQPNYGYTF.

J is TRBJ1-5 and V is TRBV27, with TRBD1 matching over 8 bases. The CDR3 runs to 13 residues. In germline, CDR1 is MNHEY, CDR2 SMNVEV (reference sequence). V lost 6 bases and J lost 7; bases outside the gene matches: 5. CDR3 bases: TGTGCCAGCAGGGACAGGGCTTGGCAGCCCCAGCATTTT. Amino acids: CASRDRAWQPQHF.

The rearrangement uses TRBV4-1 and TRBJ1-5, with a possible D match to TRBD1 (6 bases). Trimming took off 1 base at V and 5 bases at J, with 9 bases between the two ends. The germline gives CDR1 MGHRA, CDR2 YSYEKL. CDR3 size: 14 residues. In DNA form, the CDR3 reads TGCGCCAGCAGCCAAGTCAGGGGCGATCAGCCCCAGCATTTT. This translates into CASSQVRGDQPQHF.

The chain recombines TRBV6-1 with TRBJ2-7; no clear D gene. Per germline, CDR1 MNHNS and CDR2 SASEGT. The V end lost 1 base, the J end lost 3 bases, and 16 bases lay between the germline ends. The CDR3 extends over 16 amino acids. The DNA for the CDR3 is TGTGCCAGCAGTGAAGTCCCTGAGTGGGCGAACTACGAGCAGTACTTC. This encodes CASSEVPEWANYEQYF.

This sequence joins TRBV3-1 (or the pseudogene TRBV3-2) and TRBJ1-1; D is undetermined. V lost 4 bases and J lost 7, with 16 bases in between. There are 14 residues in the CDR3. From germline, CDR1 is LGHDT and CDR2 YNNKEL (reference sequence). The CDR3, as DNA: TGTGCCAGCAGCCGAGGACCGCCTCGGGATGAAGCTTTCTTT. It specifies CASSRGPPRDEAFF.

The J gene is TRBJ2-3, the V gene TRBV7-8; 8 positions agree with TRBD2. V shed 5 bases, J shed 1 base, and the junction held 2 bases outside the gene matches. CDR1 SGHVS and CDR2 FQNEAQ come from the germline V gene. The CDR3 runs to 14 residues. The chain's CDR3 is CASSRGGGTDTQYF. The CDR3 DNA reads TGTGCCAGCAGCCGGGGGGGAGGCACAGATACGCAGTATTTT.

About this clone itself: Germline is not matched at one junction end, which may reflect a read error. The rearrangement links TRBV5-1 to TRBJ1-2; D is possibly TRBD1 (6 bases). The germline gives CDR1 SGHRS, CDR2 YFSETQ. The CDR3 is made up of 13 amino acids. CDR3 coding DNA: TGCGCCAGCAGATTGGACAGTGAGTATGGCTACACCTTC. It codes for CASRLDSEYGYTF.

The genes are TRBV24-1 and TRBJ1-1, with TRBD1 as a possible D gene (6 bases). The CDR3 consists of 14 residues. Germline V CDR1 and CDR2: KGHDR, SFDVKD. V gave up 3 bases and J gave up 7 bases, with 14 bases separating them. This CDR3 reads CATSDPGRGDEAFF. The CDR3 nucleotides read TGTGCCACCAGTGATCCTGGCAGGGGAGATGAAGCTTTCTTT.

The chain joins TRBV18 to TRBJ2-7, with a tentative D call TRBD1 (5 bases). V shed 3 bases and J shed 5 bases, with 8 bases lying between them. Germline V gives CDR1 KGHSH, CDR2 LQKENI. This CDR3 spans 12 amino acids. The CDR3 DNA is TGTGCCAGCTCACCGGGCAGGGACGAGCAGTACTTC. It encodes CASSPGRDEQYF.

The CDR3 bases are TGCAGCGCGGAAGACAGTAACACTGAAGCTTTCTTT. Residues: CSAEDSNTEAFF. The chain uses TRBV29-1 and TRBJ1-1, with D possibly TRBD1 on 5 matching bases. The CDR3 spans 12 residues. V lost 7 bases and J lost 2, with 11 bases in between. Germline CDR1 reads SQVTM; CDR2 reads ANQGSEA.

The rearrangement joins TRBV18 to TRBJ1-5; possible D gene TRBD1, 5 bases. The V end lost 4 bases, the J end lost 4 bases, and 14 bases lay between the germline ends. The CDR3 is 15 amino acids. Germline V CDR1 and CDR2: KGHSH, LQKENI. Here the CDR3 reads CASSLGTVPNQPQHF. The DNA of the CDR3 is TGTGCCAGCTCACTCGGGACTGTCCCTAATCAGCCCCAGCATTTT.

This chain connects TRBV20-1 to TRBJ2-1; 7 nucleotides align to TRBD2. CDR3 length: 14 amino acids. Germline CDR1 DFQATT, CDR2 SNEGSKA (reference sequence). V dropped 3 bases and J dropped 3; count of bases not matched to a gene: 5. The CDR3 sequence is CSASLGGSYNEQFF. Written as DNA, the CDR3 is TGCAGTGCTAGTCTAGGCGGGAGCTACAATGAGCAGTTCTTC.

J is TRBJ1-1 and V is TRBV19; a weak D match, TRBD1 (6 bases). Germline-derived CDR1 and CDR2 are LNHDA and SQIVND (reference sequence). The CDR3 runs to 14 residues. Trimming stripped 3 bases from V and 6 bases from J, with 14 bases between. The CDR3 sequence is CASSISSRGAEAFF. The DNA of the CDR3 is TGTGCCAGTAGTATTTCTAGCAGGGGAGCTGAAGCTTTCTTT.